The clone carrying this TCR beta chain has at least ten counts. The sample belongs to a study of breast tumors, draining lymph nodes, adjacent tissues. CDR1 MNHEY and CDR2 SMNVEV come from the germline V gene (reference sequence). V was cut by 5 bases and J by 0 bases, with 7 bases left in between. CDR3 length: 14 amino acids. Each CDR3 protein is one row after TCRdb ran MiXCR on the multiplex PCR reads. The sample shows 66,000 or so distinct CDR3 sequences, roughly 40% of them seen only once. This receptor was identified in a female donor with breast cancer. Some clones in this sample may be carry-over from other donors' samples. This chain uses TRBV27 with TRBJ1-4, with D uncertain. Sequenced: breast tumor tissue. For the CDR3, the DNA is TGTGCCAGCAGTCTTATTGCAACTAATGAAAAACTGTTTTTT. This gives the protein CASSLIATNEKLFF.